Presented here are 27 T cell receptor beta chains from one specimen sequenced in a study of control samples from healthy donors and cancer patients. TCRdb's copy holds only in-frame clones and misses some; the assay was immunoSEQ multiplex PCR. The sample lists about 180,000 clones, around nine tenths occurring once. Specimen: blood. These receptors came from a man aged 25 to 45 in good health.

The chain has TRBV4-1 and TRBJ1-2; TRBD1 aligns across 11 bases. Germline trimming cut 5 bases from V and 4 bases from J; bases unmatched to any gene: 12. Germline lookup yields CDR1 MGHRA and CDR2 YSYEKL. CDR3 size: 17 residues. Here the CDR3 DNA reads TGCGCCAGCAGCATACGGACAGGGGGCGCTGAGGTCTATGGCTACACCTTC. Protein: CASSIRTGGAEVYGYTF.

This chain connects TRBV7-3 to TRBJ2-3, with unresolved D. The CDR3 runs to 15 residues. The V end lost 0 bases, the J end lost 2 bases, and 9 bases lay between the germline ends. The germline V gene encodes CDR1 SGHTA and CDR2 FQGTGA. The DNA for the CDR3 is TGTGCCAGCAGCTTAACCCACACCTCCACAGATACGCAGTATTTT. Translation: CASSLTHTSTDTQYF.

The rearrangement uses TRBV4-1 and TRBJ2-7, with 9 bases that match TRBD2. The CDR3 contains 16 residues. Losses at the gene ends were 4 bases for V and 0 bases for J; bases not matched to a gene: 7. Per germline, CDR1 MGHRA and CDR2 YSYEKL. Written as DNA, the CDR3 is TGCGCCAGCAGCCCCCGTGGAGCGGGAGGCTCCTACGAGCAGTACTTC. Protein: CASSPRGAGGSYEQYF.

The chain joins TRBV30 to TRBJ2-5; D call uncertain. The germline gives CDR1 GTSNPN, CDR2 SVGIG (reference sequence). Trimming pared 1 base from V and 5 bases from J, leaving 8 bases between. The CDR3 contains 12 residues. CDR3 bases: TGTGCCTGGAGTGCTAGGAGCGAGACCCAGTACTTC. This encodes CAWSARSETQYF.

This chain links TRBV4-2 with TRBJ1-1; possibly TRBD1 for D (5 bases). Germline V gene sequence: CDR1 LGHNA, CDR2 YNFKEQ. The CDR3 runs 14 residues. Trimming took 4 bases from V and 1 from J, leaving 10 bases between them. CDR3 amino acids: CASSPDRANTEAFF. CDR3 bases: TGTGCCAGCAGCCCCGACAGAGCGAACACTGAAGCTTTCTTT.

The CDR3 region is CASSLEPGGNEQFF. The CDR3 DNA follows: TGTGCCAGCAGCTTAGAACCCGGGGGGAATGAGCAGTTCTTC. This chain links TRBV11-2 with TRBJ2-1; 7 bases agree with TRBD2. In germline, CDR1 is SGHAT, CDR2 FQNNGV. The V gene end was trimmed by 0 bases and the J gene end by 7 bases; junction bases not matched to a gene: 3. This CDR3 region has 14 residues.

This clone was counted a single time. V is TRBV6-6 and J is TRBJ2-6; D gene unclear. The CDR3 covers 15 residues. The ends were cut back, 5 bases at V and 0 bases at J, with 8 bases in the middle. Looked up from germline, CDR1 is MNHNY and CDR2 is SVGAGI (reference sequence). The CDR3 nucleotides read TGTGCCAGCAGTGACACCGTCTCTGGGGCCAACGTCCTGACTTTC. Its translation is CASSDTVSGANVLTF.

This clone showed up just a few times. The J gene is TRBJ1-2, the V gene TRBV4-3; the D is unclear. V was pared by 1 base and J by 0 bases, with 9 bases between. This CDR3 has 15 residues. Germline V gene sequence: CDR1 LGHNA, CDR2 YSLEER. The CDR3 DNA reads TGCGCCAGCAGCCAAGGGAGCTTAGCTAACTATGGCTACACCTTC. Protein: CASSQGSLANYGYTF.

J is TRBJ1-1 and V is TRBV11-2; D may be TRBD1 (6 bases). V was shortened by 1 base and J by 2 bases, with 11 bases between the two germline ends. This CDR3 has 15 residues. From germline, CDR1 is SGHAT and CDR2 FQNNGV. DNA of the CDR3: TGTGCCAGCAGCTTAGTCTTACAGGGCAACACTGAAGCTTTCTTT. This sequence encodes CASSLVLQGNTEAFF.

This clone was observed a single time. The rearrangement uses TRBV5-1 and TRBJ1-1; D gene uncertain. The germline gives CDR1 SGHRS, CDR2 YFSETQ. Trimming stripped 2 bases from V and 5 bases from J, with 13 bases between. The CDR3 runs 14 residues. The CDR3 sequence is CASSLTPGSTEAFF. CDR3 coding DNA: TGCGCCAGCAGCTTAACCCCGGGGTCTACTGAAGCTTTCTTT.

This chain links TRBV24-1 with TRBJ2-1, with unresolved D. Between the trimmed V and J ends, which lost 4 bases and 4 bases, there was a span of 4 bases. The CDR3 has 12 amino acids. Germline values: CDR1 KGHDR, CDR2 SFDVKD. CDR3 region: CATSDSYNEQFF. The CDR3 nucleotides read TGTGCCACCAGTGACTCTTACAATGAGCAGTTCTTC.

The chain employs TRBV6-5 and TRBJ1-1, with TRBD1 matching over 9 bases. The CDR3 covers 15 residues. V was clipped by 6 bases and J by 3 bases; unmatched bases: 8. The germline V gene encodes CDR1 MNHEY and CDR2 SVGAGI. The CDR3 reads CASRPTGGLDTEAFF. The CDR3 nucleotides read TGTGCCAGCAGGCCCACAGGGGGCTTGGACACTGAAGCTTTCTTT.

This clone was detected once. The rearrangement links TRBV5-5 to TRBJ1-2, with 7 bases that match TRBD1. The length of the CDR3 is 14 residues. In germline, CDR1 is SGHKS, CDR2 YYEKEE (reference sequence). V trimming: 0 bases; J trimming: 4 bases; junction bases outside the gene matches: 3. As DNA, the CDR3 is TGTGCCAGCAGCTTGGACAGGGGCACCTATGGCTACACCTTC. The encoded protein is CASSLDRGTYGYTF.

The CDR3 spells CASSSPTGMGAKNIQYF. In DNA, the CDR3 is TGTGCCAGCAGTTCGCCGACAGGGATGGGGGCCAAAAACATTCAGTACTTC. This chain uses TRBV27 with TRBJ2-4; 7 nucleotides align to TRBD1. After removal of 4 bases from V and 1 base from J, the junction contained 10 bases not matched to a gene. Germline values: CDR1 MNHEY, CDR2 SMNVEV (reference sequence). The CDR3 runs to 17 residues.

This chain links TRBV24-1 with TRBJ2-3, with D uncertain. V was clipped by 3 bases and J by 8 bases, with 11 bases between them. Germline V gene lookup returns CDR1 KGHDR and CDR2 SFDVKD. The CDR3 is 13 residues long. The CDR3 DNA follows: TGTGCCACCAGTGATCCTCGAGGCGGTACGCAGTATTTT. Its protein is CATSDPRGGTQYF.

The V and J genes are TRBV30 and TRBJ1-4; D might be TRBD1 (6 bases). The CDR3 runs to 15 residues. Germline assignment: CDR1 GTSNPN and CDR2 SVGIG (reference sequence). Trimming removed 3 bases at V and 11 bases at J, with 22 bases between. CDR3 nucleotide sequence: TGTGCCTGGAGGACACTGGACGGCGGTAGGGGGAAACTGTTTTTT. Its translation is CAWRTLDGGRGKLFF.

The rearrangement joins TRBV7-2 to TRBJ1-3; 9 positions match TRBD1. The CDR3 length is 19 residues. The J segment lost 0 bases and the V segment lost 7 bases, leaving 16 bases of the junction unmatched. Germline lookup yields CDR1 SGHTA and CDR2 FQGNSA. CDR3: CASTLQRRTGERSGNTIYF. The CDR3 DNA follows: TGTGCCAGCACCCTTCAAAGACGGACAGGGGAACGCTCTGGAAACACCATATATTTT.

This chain links TRBV6-5 with TRBJ2-2; D remains unclear. From germline, CDR1 is MNHEY and CDR2 SVGAGI. CDR3 length: 15 residues. V was shortened by 2 bases and J by 5 bases, with 12 bases between the two germline ends. CDR3 in amino acids: CASSYQILGTGELFF. DNA of the CDR3: TGTGCCAGCAGTTACCAGATTTTAGGGACCGGGGAGCTGTTTTTT.

Only one count was recorded for this clone. The genes are TRBV12-3 or TRBV12-4 and TRBJ1-6; TRBD1 might be the D (5 bases). CDR3 size: 12 residues. Trimming took off 4 bases at V and 7 bases at J, with 5 bases between the two ends. As DNA, the CDR3 is TGTGCCAGCAGTTACAGGAATTCACCCCTCCACTTT. Translated: CASSYRNSPLHF.

The chain combines TRBV13 with TRBJ1-4, with 8 positions matching TRBD1. The germline V gene has CDR1 PRHDT and CDR2 FYEKMQ (reference sequence). The CDR3 runs to 14 residues. The V gene end was trimmed by 4 bases and the J gene end by 7 bases; junction bases not matched to a gene: 5. DNA for the CDR3: TGTGCCAGCAGCTCAGGGGGCGCAGGTGAAAAACTGTTTTTT. It yields the protein CASSSGGAGEKLFF.

The chain recombines TRBV7-2 with TRBJ1-6; the D gene is possibly TRBD1 (6 bases). The CDR3 is made up of 16 amino acids. Germline V lookup: CDR1 SGHTA, CDR2 FQGNSA. Trimming shortened V by 0 bases and J by 7 bases, and 13 bases separated the two germline ends. The CDR3: CASSLAGAGENSPLHF. In DNA, the CDR3 is TGTGCCAGCAGCTTAGCGGGGGCTGGGGAGAATTCACCCCTCCACTTT.

V gene TRBV27 combines with J gene TRBJ2-7, with 11 bases fitting TRBD2. CDR3 length: 15 residues. Germline-derived CDR1 and CDR2 are MNHEY and SMNVEV (reference sequence). J lost 7 bases, V lost 7 bases, and 12 bases had no gene match. CDR3 region: CASTLRGSGREEQYF. Here the CDR3 DNA reads TGTGCCAGCACCCTTAGAGGTAGCGGGAGGGAGGAGCAGTACTTC.

V is TRBV5-6 and J is TRBJ2-5, with TRBD2 as a possible D gene (6 bases). V was shortened by 2 bases and J by 6 bases, with 11 bases between the two germline ends. Germline loops: CDR1 SGHDT, CDR2 YYEEEE. The CDR3 extends over 13 amino acids. CDR3 in DNA: TGTGCCAGCAGCTTATCTAGCGTGAAGACCCAGTACTTC. Translation gives CASSLSSVKTQYF.

The V and J genes are TRBV7-2 and TRBJ2-5; tentative D call: TRBD2 (5 bases). Trimming removed 5 bases from V and 5 bases from J, with 12 bases in between. The CDR3 loop spans 13 amino acids. CDR1 is SGHTA and CDR2 is FQGNSA in the germline V gene. The CDR3 here is CASSLRRGETQYF. CDR3 in DNA: TGTGCCAGCAGCCTTCGACGCGGGGAGACCCAGTACTTC.

The chain joins TRBV27 to TRBJ2-5; D tentatively fits TRBD1 or TRBD2 (5 bases each). Trimming pared 3 bases from V and 5 bases from J, leaving 10 bases between. This CDR3 comprises 13 residues. CDR1 and CDR2 (germline): MNHEY, SMNVEV (reference sequence). CDR3 sequence (DNA): TGTGCCAGCAGTTTCGAGGGACGGGAGACCCAGTACTTC. Amino acids: CASSFEGRETQYF.

This sequence joins TRBV5-1 and TRBJ2-1; no definite D call. V dropped 2 bases and J dropped 0 bases, with 9 bases sitting between them. The CDR3 has 15 amino acids. The germline V gene has CDR1 SGHRS and CDR2 YFSETQ. Written as DNA, the CDR3 is TGCGCCAGCAGCTTCCGGTTACCCTCCTACAATGAGCAGTTCTTC. Residues: CASSFRLPSYNEQFF.

The chain uses TRBV4-1 and TRBJ2-7; the match to TRBD2 covers 9 bases. Unmatched junction bases numbered 6, after V lost 1 base and J lost 2 bases. The CDR3 consists of 16 residues. Per germline, CDR1 MGHRA and CDR2 YSYEKL. The CDR3 is CASSQGRSGRPYEQYF. In DNA, the CDR3 is TGCGCCAGCAGCCAAGGCAGGAGCGGGAGGCCCTACGAGCAGTACTTC.